This TCR beta chain was sequenced during a study of blood T cell repertoires in COVID-19. Study information: Acute and convalescent COVID-19 specimens originated in the United States, Italy and Spain.

Looked up from germline, CDR1 is SGHAT and CDR2 is FQNNGV. The CDR3 loop spans 16 amino acids. J was trimmed by 8 bases and V by 1 base; bases with no gene match: 9. Assay: immunoSEQ multiplex PCR; the TCRdb copy retains only in-frame clones and omits some. The sample yields more than 200,000 clones, 85% to 90% seen once. Donors in Cohort 3 counted as recovered after two negative PCRs, clearance, or symptom resolution. This receptor was identified in a man aged 40-49 years who had recovered from COVID-19. The chain joins TRBV11-2 to TRBJ2-1; the match to TRBD1 covers 9 bases. The sequenced sample was PBMCs or T cells enriched from blood (not recorded which). CDR3: CASSLGGTGSADEQFF. The CDR3 DNA sequence: TGTGCCAGCAGCTTAGGGGGGACAGGGTCGGCCGATGAGCAGTTCTTC.